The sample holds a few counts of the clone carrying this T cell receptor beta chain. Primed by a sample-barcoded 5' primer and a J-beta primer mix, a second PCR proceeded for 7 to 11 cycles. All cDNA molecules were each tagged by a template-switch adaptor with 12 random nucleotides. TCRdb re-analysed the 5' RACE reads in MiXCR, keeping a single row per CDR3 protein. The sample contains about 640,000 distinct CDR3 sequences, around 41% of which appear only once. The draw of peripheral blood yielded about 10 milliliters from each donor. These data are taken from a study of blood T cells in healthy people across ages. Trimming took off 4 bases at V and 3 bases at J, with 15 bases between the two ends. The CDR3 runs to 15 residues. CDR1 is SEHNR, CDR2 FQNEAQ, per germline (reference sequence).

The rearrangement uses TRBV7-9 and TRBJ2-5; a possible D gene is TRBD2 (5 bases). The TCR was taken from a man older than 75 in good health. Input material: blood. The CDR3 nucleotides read TGTGCCAGCAGCTATCTGACTACGGATAAAGAGACCCAGTACTTC. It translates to CASSYLTTDKETQYF. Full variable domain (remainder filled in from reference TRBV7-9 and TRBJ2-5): DTGVSQNPRHKITKRGQNVTFRCDPISEHNRLYWYRQTLGQGPEFLTYFQNEAQLEKSRLLSDRFSAERPKGSFSTLEIQRTEQGDSAMYLCASSYLTTDKETQYFGPGTRLLVL.